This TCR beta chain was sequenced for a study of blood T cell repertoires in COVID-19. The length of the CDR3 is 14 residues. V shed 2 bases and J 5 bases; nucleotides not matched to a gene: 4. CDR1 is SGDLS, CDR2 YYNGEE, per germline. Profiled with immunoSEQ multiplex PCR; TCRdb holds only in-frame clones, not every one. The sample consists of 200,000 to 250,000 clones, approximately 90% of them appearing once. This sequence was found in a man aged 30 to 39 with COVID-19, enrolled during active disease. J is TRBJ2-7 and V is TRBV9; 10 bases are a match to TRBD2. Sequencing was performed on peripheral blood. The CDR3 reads CASSVASGSDEQYF. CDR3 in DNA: TGTGCCAGCAGCGTGGCTAGCGGGAGTGACGAGCAGTACTTC.